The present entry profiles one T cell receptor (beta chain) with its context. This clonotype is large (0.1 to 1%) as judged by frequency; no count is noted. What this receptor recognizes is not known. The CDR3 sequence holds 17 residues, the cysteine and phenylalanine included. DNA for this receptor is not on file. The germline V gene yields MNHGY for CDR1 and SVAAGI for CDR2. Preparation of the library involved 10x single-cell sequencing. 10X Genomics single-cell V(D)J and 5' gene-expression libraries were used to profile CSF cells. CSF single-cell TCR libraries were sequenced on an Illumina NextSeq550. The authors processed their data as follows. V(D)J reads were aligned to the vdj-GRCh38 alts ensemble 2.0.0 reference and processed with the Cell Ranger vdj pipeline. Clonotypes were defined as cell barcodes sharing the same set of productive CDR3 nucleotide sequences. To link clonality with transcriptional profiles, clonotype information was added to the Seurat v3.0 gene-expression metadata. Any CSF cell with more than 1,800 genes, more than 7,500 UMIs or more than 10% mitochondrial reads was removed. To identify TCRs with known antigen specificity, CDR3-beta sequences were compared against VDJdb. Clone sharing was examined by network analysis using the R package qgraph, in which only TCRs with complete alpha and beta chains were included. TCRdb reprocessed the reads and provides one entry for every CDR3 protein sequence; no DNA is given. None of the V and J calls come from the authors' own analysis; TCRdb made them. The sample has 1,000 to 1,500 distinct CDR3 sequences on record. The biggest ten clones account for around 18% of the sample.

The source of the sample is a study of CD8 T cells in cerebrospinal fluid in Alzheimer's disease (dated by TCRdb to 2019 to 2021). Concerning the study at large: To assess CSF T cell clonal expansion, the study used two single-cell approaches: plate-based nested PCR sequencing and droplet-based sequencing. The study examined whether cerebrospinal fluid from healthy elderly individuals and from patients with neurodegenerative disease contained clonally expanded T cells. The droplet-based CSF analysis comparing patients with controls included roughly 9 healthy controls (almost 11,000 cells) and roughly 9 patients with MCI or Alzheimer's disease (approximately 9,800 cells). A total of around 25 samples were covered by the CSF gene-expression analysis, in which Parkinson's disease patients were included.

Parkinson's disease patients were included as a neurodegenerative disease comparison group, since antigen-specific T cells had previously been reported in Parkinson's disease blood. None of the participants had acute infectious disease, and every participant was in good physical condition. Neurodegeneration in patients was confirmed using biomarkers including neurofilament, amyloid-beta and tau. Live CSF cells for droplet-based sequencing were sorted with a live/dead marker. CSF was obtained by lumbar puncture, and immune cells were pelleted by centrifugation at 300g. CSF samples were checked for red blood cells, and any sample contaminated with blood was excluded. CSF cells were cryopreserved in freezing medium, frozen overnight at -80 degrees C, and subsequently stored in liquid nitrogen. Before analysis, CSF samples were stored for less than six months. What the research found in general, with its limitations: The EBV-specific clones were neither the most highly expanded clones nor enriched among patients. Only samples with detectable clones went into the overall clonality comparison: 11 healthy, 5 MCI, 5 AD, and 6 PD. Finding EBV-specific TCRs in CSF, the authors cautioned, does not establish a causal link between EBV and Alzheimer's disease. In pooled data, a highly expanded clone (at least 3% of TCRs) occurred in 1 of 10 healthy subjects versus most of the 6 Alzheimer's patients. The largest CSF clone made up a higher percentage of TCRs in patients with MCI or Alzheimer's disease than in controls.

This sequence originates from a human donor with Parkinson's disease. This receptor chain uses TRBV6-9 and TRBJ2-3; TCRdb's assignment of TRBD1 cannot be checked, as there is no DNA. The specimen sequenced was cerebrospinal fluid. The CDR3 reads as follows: CASSHDDGGRGTDTQYF.